This entry features one T cell receptor beta chain sequence. Antigen specificity is unknown. This record comes from a study of T cell clusters in autoimmune cytopenias. From germline, CDR1 is MNHEY and CDR2 SVGAGI. CDR3 size: 11 residues. Multiplex touch-down PCR amplified TRB using TRB-A and TRB-B pools in one tube. With the multiplex PCR reads reprocessed, TCRdb shows one record per CDR3 protein and no DNA. There are approximately 12,000 distinct CDR3 sequences in the sample, with about 3% held by the top ten. Study outcomes and limitations: Physiological T cell clusters of healthy donors were apparently absent in primary autoimmune cytopenia patients. Healthy donors had approximately 3.3-fold more exclusive TRB clusters than active autoimmune hepatitis patients. TRB repertoire shifts in secondary cytopenia and chronic lymphocytic leukemia mostly reflected lymphoma, not autoimmunity. No experiment has yet validated the function of the T cell clusters defined in silico.

Each sample's input was around 270 ng genomic DNA, 35,000 to 40,000 genome equivalents. V and J are TRBV6-5 and TRBJ1-2; absent DNA, TCRdb's TRBD1 call cannot be checked. The clonotype comes from a human donor with an autoimmune cytopenia or autoimmune hepatitis (not recorded which). The sequenced sample was peripheral blood. The CDR3 sequence: CAVGTAYGYTF.